This paragraph covers one TCR beta chain sequence. The antigen is undetermined. Germline CDR1 WNHNN, CDR2 SYGVQD (reference sequence). The CDR3 contains 15 residues. After removal of 2 bases from V and 2 bases from J, the junction contained 5 bases not matched to a gene. This entry belongs to a study of blood T cells in healthy people across ages. Findings of the study overall: The lack of PBMC sorting stopped any conclusive naive versus antigen-experienced comparison. Among long-lived donors, naive CD4+ cells were more numerous and diversity higher than in aged donors.

Combining a sample-barcoded 5' primer with a J-beta primer mix, a second PCR ran for about 6 to 11 cycles. One entry per CDR3 protein, called by TCRdb with MiXCR from the 5' RACE reads. The table lists about 730,000 distinct CDR3 sequences, about 40% of them singletons. The sample, roughly 9.5 milliliters of peripheral blood, was drawn from each donor. The clonotype was recovered from a woman between 55 and 75 years old in good health. Source material: blood. This sequence joins TRBV10-1 and TRBJ2-5; the match to TRBD1 covers 7 bases. The CDR3: CASSEPGQPQETQYF. The DNA of the CDR3 is TGCGCCAGCAGTGAGCCGGGACAGCCTCAAGAGACCCAGTACTTC.